A single TCR beta chain is shown here with its context. The antigen this receptor binds is unknown. Base qualities are missing; no much larger clone stands one base away. What this sample's time point label stands for: recipient sample about 28 days before transplant, after cytoreduction. Blood from recipients was drawn roughly 28 days before transplant, then again at days 30, 100 and 180 after transplant. Nuclei Lysis Solution was used to extract genomic DNA from fresh or cryopreserved unfractionated peripheral blood mononuclear cells. These data belong to a study of T cell clonotyping in hematopoietic cell transplantation (dated by TCRdb to the early 2020s). About the study as a whole: Pretransplant samples from recipients were collected after cytoreduction. A total of under 150 blood samples were gathered in the study from approximately 32 consecutive transplant recipients along with their related donors. Patient recruitment ran from September 2015 to early 2017, and follow-up continued until late 2020 or death.

Relative to germline, V is missing 5 bases and J is missing 7 bases, with 11 bases of the junction outside any gene match. Based on the germline V gene (reference sequence), the CDR1 and CDR2 sequences are LNHDA and SQIVND. Reading from cysteine to phenylalanine, the CDR3 counts 16 amino acids. The read is trimmed to its CDR3 DNA, 48 bases read in frame from base 1. Broader findings and caveats from the paper: Recipient repertoires showed only a small fraction of overlap with donor repertoires, and over 95% appeared de novo at the given depth. Sample size was limited, and cells were not sorted, so CD4 and CD8 repertoire contributions could not be separated. Broader TCR repertoire diversity after transplant was predicted by Inverse Simpson Index values from donors and from recipients before transplant. After transplant, TCR diversity in recipients dropped, and pathologically expanded clonotypes climbed progressively between day 30 and day 180.

With the immunoSEQ assay, which is a bias-controlled multiplex PCR relying on V- and J-specific primers, TCR beta CDR3 regions were amplified from genomic DNA. In a second PCR step, the CDR3 amplicons were tagged with a proprietary barcode plus Illumina adapter sequences. CDR3 libraries were sequenced on an Illumina MiSeq instrument. In the authors' own workflow: Export and quality control were handled in immunoSEQ Analyzer 3.0, while downstream analyses relied on R Bioconductor and Immunarch. Only productive rearrangements within the normalized downsampled data set were used in the calculation of repertoire metrics. In the normalized cohort, clonotypes with more than 5 templates were defined as pathologically expanded. Repertoire diversity was measured with the Inverse Simpson Index. To capture all clonotypes, CMV-specificity analyses were performed on the non-normalized data set. TCRdb stores this immuneACCESS table with in-frame sequences only. Part of the clones is absent; in the studies checked, under half of the shortfall reflects unresolved V genes, and no reason is known for the rest. That table is the source of V, J and clone size, and D and trimming were worked out from the DNA. This sample holds about 10,000 clones; around 87% were observed only once. The ten largest clones capture more than 13% of the sample.

This specimen was peripheral blood mononuclear cells, taken before stem cell transplant. The source of this sequence is a woman aged 45 to 65 with chronic myeloid leukemia. Some clones in this sample may be carry-over from other donors' samples. The chain links TRBV19 with TRBJ1-4, with 9 central nucleotides matching TRBD1. The DNA sequence reads TGTGCCAGTAGTCTCGAATTTGGGACAGGGCCTGAAAAACTGTTTTTT. Its product reads: CASSLEFGTGPEKLFF.